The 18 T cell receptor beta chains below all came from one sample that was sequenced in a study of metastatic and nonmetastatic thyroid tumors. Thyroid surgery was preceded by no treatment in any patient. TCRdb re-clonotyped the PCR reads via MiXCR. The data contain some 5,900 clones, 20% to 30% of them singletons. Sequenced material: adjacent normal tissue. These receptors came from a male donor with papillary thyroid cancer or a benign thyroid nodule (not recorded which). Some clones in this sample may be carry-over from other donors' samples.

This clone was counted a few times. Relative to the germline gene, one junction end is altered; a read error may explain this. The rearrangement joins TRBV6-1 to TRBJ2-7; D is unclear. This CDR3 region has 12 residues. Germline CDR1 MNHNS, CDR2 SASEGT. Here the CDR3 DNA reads TGTACCAGCAGAGGAATAACGAACGAACAGTACTTC. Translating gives CTSRGITNEQYF.

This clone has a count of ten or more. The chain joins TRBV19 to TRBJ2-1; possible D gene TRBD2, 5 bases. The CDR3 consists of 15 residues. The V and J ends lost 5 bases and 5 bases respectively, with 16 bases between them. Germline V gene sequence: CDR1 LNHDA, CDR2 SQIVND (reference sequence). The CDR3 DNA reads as TGTGCCAGTAGTGACGTAGCCCCGCGGGACAATGAGCAGTTCTTC. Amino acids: CASSDVAPRDNEQFF.

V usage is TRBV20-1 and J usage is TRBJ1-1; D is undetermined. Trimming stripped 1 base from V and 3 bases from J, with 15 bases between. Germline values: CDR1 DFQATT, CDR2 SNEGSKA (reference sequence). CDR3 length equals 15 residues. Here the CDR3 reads CSARGSGLMDTEAFF. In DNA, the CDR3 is TGCAGTGCTAGAGGGTCCGGACTTATGGACACTGAAGCTTTCTTT.

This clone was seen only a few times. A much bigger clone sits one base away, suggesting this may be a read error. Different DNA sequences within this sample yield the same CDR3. The CDR3 DNA reads as TGTGCCAGCAGCCCTAGACAGATAACCGGGGAGCTGTTTTTT. Translating it yields CASSPRQITGELFF. The rearrangement links TRBV12-3 or TRBV12-4 to TRBJ2-2, with a tentative D call TRBD1 (5 bases). The CDR3 has 14 residues. Between the trimmed V and J ends, which lost 6 bases and 5 bases, there was a span of 13 bases.

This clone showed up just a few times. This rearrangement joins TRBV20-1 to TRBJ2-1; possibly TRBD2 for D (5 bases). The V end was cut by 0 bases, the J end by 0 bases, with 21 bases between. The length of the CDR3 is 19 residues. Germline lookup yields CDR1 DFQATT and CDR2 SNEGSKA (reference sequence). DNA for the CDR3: TGCAGTGCTAGAGATCTATTTAAGGACTCTTCGAGCTCCTACAATGAGCAGTTCTTC. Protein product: CSARDLFKDSSSSYNEQFF.

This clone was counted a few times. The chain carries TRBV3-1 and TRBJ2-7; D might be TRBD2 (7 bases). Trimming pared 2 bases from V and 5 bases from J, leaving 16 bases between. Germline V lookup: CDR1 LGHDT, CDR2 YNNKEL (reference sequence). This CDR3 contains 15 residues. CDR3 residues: CASSQPLEGGDEQYF. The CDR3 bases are TGTGCCAGCAGCCAACCGTTGGAGGGGGGGGACGAGCAGTACTTC.

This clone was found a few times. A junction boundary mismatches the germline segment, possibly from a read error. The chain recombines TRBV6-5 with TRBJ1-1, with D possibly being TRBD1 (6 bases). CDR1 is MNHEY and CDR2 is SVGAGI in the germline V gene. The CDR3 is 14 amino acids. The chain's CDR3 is CASSHGGTRTESFF. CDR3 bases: TGTGCCAGCAGTCACGGGGGCACTCGGACTGAATCTTTCTTT.

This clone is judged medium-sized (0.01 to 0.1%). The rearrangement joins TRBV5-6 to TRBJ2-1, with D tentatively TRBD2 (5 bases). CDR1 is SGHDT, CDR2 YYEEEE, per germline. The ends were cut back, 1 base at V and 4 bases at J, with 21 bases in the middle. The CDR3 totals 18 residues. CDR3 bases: TGTGCCAGCAGCTTGAATGTAGGGAGTGGAACATTTTACAATGAGCAGTTCTTC. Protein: CASSLNVGSGTFYNEQFF.

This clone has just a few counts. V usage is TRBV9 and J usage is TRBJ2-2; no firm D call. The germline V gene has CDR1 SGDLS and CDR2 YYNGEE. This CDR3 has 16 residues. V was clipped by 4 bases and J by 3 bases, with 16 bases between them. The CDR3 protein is CASSPRITLDTGELFF. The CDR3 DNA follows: TGTGCCAGCAGCCCCAGGATTACTCTTGACACCGGGGAGCTGTTTTTT.

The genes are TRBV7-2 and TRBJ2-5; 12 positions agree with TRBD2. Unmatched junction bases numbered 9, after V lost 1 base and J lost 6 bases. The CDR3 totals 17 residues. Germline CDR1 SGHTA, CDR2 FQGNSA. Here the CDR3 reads CASSLGLAGGPGKTQYF. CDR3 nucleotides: TGTGCCAGCAGCTTAGGGCTAGCGGGAGGGCCGGGGAAGACCCAGTACTTC.

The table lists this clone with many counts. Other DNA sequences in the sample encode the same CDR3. This CDR3 is CASSLRTVGHTEAFF. DNA for the CDR3: TGTGCCAGCAGTCTTCGGACAGTGGGGCACACTGAAGCTTTCTTT. J is TRBJ1-1 and V is TRBV6-1; a weak D match, TRBD1 (6 bases). The CDR3 is 15 residues long. CDR1 and CDR2 (germline): MNHNS, SASEGT. Trimming took off 5 bases at V and 3 bases at J, with 16 bases between the two ends.

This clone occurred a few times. CDR3 sequence: CAISEWGQGIEQYF. DNA for the CDR3: TGTGCCATCAGTGAGTGGGGACAGGGGATCGAGCAGTACTTC. The V gene is TRBV10-3, the J gene TRBJ2-7; the match to TRBD1 covers 10 bases. Losses at the gene ends were 1 base for V and 6 bases for J; bases not matched to a gene: 3. This CDR3 is built from 14 residues. CDR1 is ENHRY and CDR2 is SYGVKD in the germline V gene.

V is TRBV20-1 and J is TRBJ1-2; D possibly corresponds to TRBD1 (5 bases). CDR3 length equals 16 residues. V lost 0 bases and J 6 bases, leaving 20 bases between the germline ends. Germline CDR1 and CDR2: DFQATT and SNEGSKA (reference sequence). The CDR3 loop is CSARDPGPQVLDGYTF. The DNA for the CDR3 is TGCAGTGCTAGAGACCCGGGGCCCCAGGTTTTAGATGGCTACACCTTC.

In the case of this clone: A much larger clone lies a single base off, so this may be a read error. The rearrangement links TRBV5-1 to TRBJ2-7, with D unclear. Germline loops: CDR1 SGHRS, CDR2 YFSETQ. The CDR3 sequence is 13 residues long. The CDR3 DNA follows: TGCGCCAGCAGCTTGGAGCCCACCTACGAGCGGTACTTC. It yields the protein CASSLEPTYERYF.

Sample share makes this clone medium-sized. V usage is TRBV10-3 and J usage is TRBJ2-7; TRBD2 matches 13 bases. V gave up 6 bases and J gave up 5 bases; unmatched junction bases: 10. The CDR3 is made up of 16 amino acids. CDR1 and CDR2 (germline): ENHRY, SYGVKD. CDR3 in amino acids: CAISPLAGGPSHEQYF. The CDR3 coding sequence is TGTGCCATCAGCCCACTAGCGGGAGGGCCGTCCCACGAGCAGTACTTC.

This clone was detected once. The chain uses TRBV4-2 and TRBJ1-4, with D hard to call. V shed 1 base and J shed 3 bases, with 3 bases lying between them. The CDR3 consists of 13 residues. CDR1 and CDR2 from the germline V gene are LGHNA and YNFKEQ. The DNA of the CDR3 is TGTGCCAGCAGCCAAGCCCCTAATGAAAAACTGTTTTTT. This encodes CASSQAPNEKLFF.

CDR3: CASSQFSGVASYEQYF. CDR3 bases: TGTGCCAGCAGCCAATTTTCCGGAGTCGCCTCCTACGAGCAGTACTTC. V is TRBV4-2 and J is TRBJ2-7; D remains ambiguous. The CDR3 has 16 amino acids. V was pared by 2 bases and J by 0 bases, with 14 bases between. CDR1 LGHNA and CDR2 YNFKEQ come from the germline V gene.

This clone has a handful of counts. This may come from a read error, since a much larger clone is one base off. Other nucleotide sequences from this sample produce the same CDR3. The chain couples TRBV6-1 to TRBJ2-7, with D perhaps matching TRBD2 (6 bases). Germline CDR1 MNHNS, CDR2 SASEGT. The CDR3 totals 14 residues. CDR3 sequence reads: CASSAGQGGDEQYF. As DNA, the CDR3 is TGTGCTAGCAGTGCGGGGCAGGGTGGCGACGAGCAGTACTTC.